Listed below are T cell receptor beta chains from one sample, sequenced in a study of T cell responses to AZD1222 COVID-19 vaccine. Clones were sequenced by immunoSEQ multiplex PCR, and TCRdb holds only the in-frame ones, with some missing. The sample has approximately 130,000 clones, 93% seen once. The sample in question was peripheral blood, obtained on day 0 of AZD1222 vaccination. All receptors come from an adult in good health. Both conserved end residues are part of each CDR3. The D gene is left open where the match is weak. A clone size is listed for some rows: how often the clone was seen (once, few, many), or a class if it is expanded.

size	V	J	D	DNA	CDR3
NA	TRBV3-1/TRBV3-2	TRBJ2-5	NA	TGTGCCAGCAGCCCACCGGGACCAACCCAGTACTTC	CASSPPGPTQYF
NA	TRBV6-5	TRBJ2-3	NA	TGTGCCAGCAGTTACTACTACACAGATACGCAGTATTTT	CASSYYYTDTQYF
NA	TRBV28	TRBJ1-2	TRBD1	TGTGCCAGCATCCAGGGGGGGGACAGGGCAAACTATGGCTACACCTTC	CASIQGGDRANYGYTF
NA	TRBV5-1	TRBJ1-1	TRBD1	TGCGCCAGCAGCTTAAAGATTCGGGACAGGGATAACACTGAAGCTTTCTTT	CASSLKIRDRDNTEAFF
NA	TRBV4-1	TRBJ1-1	NA	TGCGCCAGCAGCCCCCGGGCCCTTTCGAACACTGAAGCTTTCTTT	CASSPRALSNTEAFF
NA	TRBV6-5	TRBJ1-5	TRBD1	TGTGCCAGCAGTTTAGGACAGGGGGCCGGCAATCAGCCCCAGCATTTT	CASSLGQGAGNQPQHF
NA	TRBV3-1/TRBV3-2	TRBJ1-1	NA	TGTGCCAGCAGCCAGTCCGGACTTGGGGACACTGAAGCTTTCTTT	CASSQSGLGDTEAFF
NA	TRBV7-8	TRBJ2-5	TRBD1	TGTGCCAGCAGCAAAGGGGCCCCAGGGGGAAAGACCCAGTACTTC	CASSKGAPGGKTQYF
NA	TRBV19	TRBJ1-2	NA	TGTGCCAGTAGTCAACCGGGGTCCTATGGCTACACCTTC	CASSQPGSYGYTF
NA	TRBV6-4	TRBJ1-6	NA	TGTGCCAGCAGTCTTCGATTGGGTTCACCCCTCCACTTT	CASSLRLGSPLHF
NA	TRBV2	TRBJ1-1	NA	TGTGCCAGCAGTTTCCCTCAACCAGACTCCGTAGACAAGAACACTGAAGCTTTCTTT	CASSFPQPDSVDKNTEAFF
NA	TRBV2	TRBJ2-5	NA	TGTGCCAGCAGCCTCCAGGGTCTCGAGACCCAGTACTTC	CASSLQGLETQYF
NA	TRBV12-2	TRBJ2-7	NA	TGTGCAAGTCGCTTTAAGGGGGGCTCGTACGAGCAGTACTTC	CASRFKGGSYEQYF
NA	TRBV12-5	TRBJ2-7	NA	TGTGCTAGTGGTTTGAATGTCGCGTCGGGGACATACTACGAGCAGTACTTC	CASGLNVASGTYYEQYF
once	TRBV7-9	TRBJ2-3	NA	TGTGCCAGCCATGTGGGGGACTGGGATACGCAGTATTTT	CASHVGDWDTQYF
NA	TRBV19	TRBJ2-7	NA	TGTGCCAGTAGTATAGATGGACAGCTTCCCCAGTACTTC	CASSIDGQLPQYF
NA	TRBV6-2/TRBV6-3	TRBJ1-1	NA	TGTGCCAGCAGTTACTTTGGGAACACTGAAGCTTTCTTT	CASSYFGNTEAFF
NA	TRBV4-1	TRBJ1-4	NA	TGCGCCAGCAGCCAAGCCTCTGCAACTAATGAAAAACTGTTTTTT	CASSQASATNEKLFF
once	TRBV9	TRBJ1-1	TRBD1	TGTGCCAGCAGCGTAGTCGGAGGGGGCTTAGACACTGAAGCTTTCTTT	CASSVVGGGLDTEAFF
NA	TRBV29-1	TRBJ2-3	TRBD2	TGCAGCGTTGACGGGACTAGCGGGGGGGCCCTATCGGATACGCAGTATTTT	CSVDGTSGGALSDTQYF
NA	TRBV5-5	TRBJ1-2	TRBD1	TGTGCCAGCAGCTTCAGCCCGACAGGGCTTGGCTATGGCTACACCTTC	CASSFSPTGLGYGYTF
NA	TRBV5-1	TRBJ1-1	NA	TGCGCCAGCAGCCTACAGGGGAACACTGAAGCTTTCTTT	CASSLQGNTEAFF
NA	TRBV28	TRBJ2-3	NA	TGTGCCAGCAGTTTATCCGGAAGTGACGGGGTTGGGACAGATACGCAGTATTTT	CASSLSGSDGVGTDTQYF
once	TRBV7-2	TRBJ2-2	NA	TGTGCCAGCAGCTCAGGCGGCAACACCGGGGAGCTGTTTTTT	CASSSGGNTGELFF
NA	TRBV27	TRBJ2-7	TRBD1	TGTGCCAGCAGTTCGGGACAGGGGGCGCACGAGCAGTACTTC	CASSSGQGAHEQYF
NA	TRBV6-5	TRBJ2-7	NA	TGTGCCAGTGGACTATCCCTTCACGAGCAGTACTTC	CASGLSLHEQYF
NA	TRBV4-2	TRBJ1-5	NA	TGTGCCAGCAGCCAAGAGAGTTATAGCAATCAGCCCCAGCATTTT	CASSQESYSNQPQHF
NA	TRBV7-9	TRBJ2-7	NA	TGTGCCAGCAGGCAAGACGGGGCCTACGAGCAGTACTTC	CASRQDGAYEQYF
NA	TRBV10-3	TRBJ1-2	TRBD1	TGTGCCATCAGCCCCGGGACAGGGGAAGGCTACACCTTC	CAISPGTGEGYTF
NA	TRBV3-1/TRBV3-2	TRBJ2-5	NA	TGTGCCAGCAGCCAGGCCTCCACGGGACCGCGGGGTGGAGAGACCCAGTACTTC	CASSQASTGPRGGETQYF
NA	TRBV7-9	TRBJ2-1	TRBD2	TGTGCCAGCGGCGCCGGCGGGGGGACATACAATGAGCAGTTCTTC	CASGAGGGTYNEQFF
NA	TRBV3-1/TRBV3-2	TRBJ1-1	NA	TGTGCCAGCAGCCAATTTGGGGCGGGCACTGAAGCTTTCTTT	CASSQFGAGTEAFF
NA	TRBV15	TRBJ1-5	NA	TGTGCCACCAGCAGAGATCTTGAGGGAGGGAAGCCCCAGCATTTT	CATSRDLEGGKPQHF
NA	TRBV27	TRBJ2-7	TRBD1	TGTGCCAGCAGTCCCCGACAGGGGCAGGGCGAGCAGTACTTC	CASSPRQGQGEQYF
NA	TRBV14	TRBJ1-1	NA	TGTGCCAGCAGCGAACAGCTAACCTTTGAAGCTTTCTTT	CASSEQLTFEAFF
NA	TRBV5-1	TRBJ2-2	TRBD1	TGCGCCAGCAGCGAAGGACGAATTGGGGGACAGACCGGGGAGCTGTTTTTT	CASSEGRIGGQTGELFF
NA	TRBV25-1	TRBJ1-2	NA	TGTGCCAGCAGTGATTTTGCAGGCCGGCAAGATGGCTACACCTTC	CASSDFAGRQDGYTF
NA	TRBV1	TRBJ2-1	NA	TGCACCAGCAGCCAAGAGGGCCCAAAGCGGGGGCACTACAATGAGCAGTTCTTC	CTSSQEGPKRGHYNEQFF
NA	TRBV6-6	TRBJ2-5	NA	TGTGCCAGCAGTCCCACCCCCGGGGAGGGGGAAGAGACCCAGTACTTC	CASSPTPGEGEETQYF
NA	TRBV3-1/TRBV3-2	TRBJ1-2	TRBD1	TGTGCCAGCAGCCAAGATCCGACAGGGGGAAGAGGGGGCTACACCTTC	CASSQDPTGGRGGYTF
NA	TRBV2	TRBJ1-5	NA	TGTGCCAGCAGTGGTCCGGGGGGCAATCAGCCCCAGCATTTT	CASSGPGGNQPQHF
few	TRBV4-2	TRBJ1-4	TRBD1	TGTGCCAGCAGCCAAGATCGAGGACAGGGGGCTGAAAAACTGTTTTTT	CASSQDRGQGAEKLFF
once	TRBV3-1/TRBV3-2	TRBJ1-2	NA	TGTGCCAGCAGCCAAGACAGGGGCGCGGGCTATGGCTACACCTTC	CASSQDRGAGYGYTF
NA	TRBV7-9	TRBJ1-3	NA	TGTGCCAGCAGCGCCCGACAAAGCTCTGGAAACACCATATATTTT	CASSARQSSGNTIYF
NA	TRBV9	TRBJ1-2	TRBD1	TGTGCCAGCAGCACCCGGACAGGGGTTAATGGCTACACCTTC	CASSTRTGVNGYTF
NA	TRBV25-1	TRBJ1-1	NA	TGTGCCAGCAGCCGGGACCGGAACACTGAAGCTTTCTTT	CASSRDRNTEAFF
NA	TRBV6-5	TRBJ1-5	NA	TGTGCCAGCAGCGCCGGGACTAGCAATCAGCCCCAGCATTTT	CASSAGTSNQPQHF
NA	TRBV28	TRBJ2-7	NA	TGTGCCAGCAGCGGGGGGCTCTACGAGCAGTACTTC	CASSGGLYEQYF
NA	TRBV5-1	TRBJ2-3	TRBD2	TGCGCCAGCAGCTTCCGGGACTACAGGTATTTT	CASSFRDYRYF
once	TRBV11-2	TRBJ2-1	NA	TGTGCCAGCAGCTCCCGGCACAGCTTTCCCGAGCAGTTCTTC	CASSSRHSFPEQFF
NA	TRBV28	TRBJ2-2	TRBD1	TGTGCCAGCAGTTCCTCCCGGTGGCAGGACAGGGTATCCGCCGGGGAGCTGTTTTTT	CASSSSRWQDRVSAGELFF
NA	TRBV15	TRBJ2-1	NA	TGTGCCACCAGCTCAACAGGACCCGAGCAGTTCTTC	CATSSTGPEQFF